Below are 5 T cell receptor beta chains sequenced from a single sample in a study of response to subunit inactivated influenza vaccine. TCRdb fed the RT-PCR reads into MiXCR, producing one record per CDR3 protein. The sample carries more than 200,000 distinct CDR3 sequences, approximately 12% recorded once. Specimen: non-naive T cells sorted from PBMCs, collected around 14 days before vaccination. The receptors originated from a man in his forties or fifties who received an inactivated influenza vaccine.

The chain recombines TRBV6-2 or TRBV6-3 with TRBJ2-2; tentatively, D is TRBD1 or TRBD2 (5 bases each). The CDR3 has 15 amino acids. V was shortened by 7 bases and J by 0 bases, with 12 bases between the two germline ends. CDR1 and CDR2 from the germline V gene are MNHEY and SVGEGT. CDR3 protein: CASTGLAPNTGELFF. CDR3 bases: TGTGCCAGCACGGGGCTAGCACCGAACACCGGGGAGCTGTTTTTT.

The genes are TRBV20-1 and TRBJ2-1, with D maybe TRBD2 (6 bases). Between the trimmed V and J ends, which lost 5 bases and 6 bases, there was a span of 14 bases. CDR1 DFQATT and CDR2 SNEGSKA come from the germline V gene (reference sequence). CDR3 length: 13 residues. CDR3 amino acids: CSAYTVRGNEQFF. The CDR3 nucleotides are TGCAGTGCTTACACGGTGCGGGGCAATGAGCAGTTCTTC.

The rearrangement links TRBV5-1 to TRBJ2-6; TRBD1 is a possible D gene (5 bases). Germline V CDR1 and CDR2: SGHRS, YFSETQ. V lost 5 bases and J 0 bases, leaving 15 bases between the germline ends. CDR3 length: 17 amino acids. The CDR3 reads CASRTTAGHSGANVLTF. The CDR3 nucleotides are TGCGCCAGCAGGACAACAGCTGGACACTCTGGGGCCAACGTCCTGACTTTC.

This clonotype was detected a few times. The chain carries TRBV28 and TRBJ1-2, with 7 bases lining up with TRBD1. Germline lookup yields CDR1 MDHEN and CDR2 SYDVKM. The trim removed 7 bases at V and 7 bases at J, leaving 12 bases unmatched. The CDR3 contains 14 residues. CDR3 nucleotides: TGTGCCAGCACTATATCGGACAGGATTACTGGCTACACCTTC. Its translation: CASTISDRITGYTF.

The chain links TRBV20-1 to TRBJ2-3; no clear D. V gave up 6 bases and J gave up 3 bases, with 16 bases separating them. Germline values: CDR1 DFQATT, CDR2 SNEGSKA (reference sequence). The CDR3 sequence is 14 residues long. The CDR3 DNA reads TGCAGTGCCGGACCCCGGCTGTTGACAGATACGCAGTATTTT. Translated, it gives CSAGPRLLTDTQYF.